These 10 T cell receptor beta chains were all obtained from the same sample, sequenced in a study of identifying expanded T cells in peripheral blood. TCRdb's table, derived via immunoSEQ multiplex PCR, lists solely in-frame clones and lacks some. The sample includes roughly 100,000 clones, approximately 88% of them seen just once. The sample was blood. These receptors were collected from a person between 18 and 70 years old in good health.

The rearrangement joins TRBV4-2 to TRBJ2-3; 12 bases line up with TRBD2. Germline V gene sequence: CDR1 LGHNA, CDR2 YNFKEQ. The CDR3 has 19 residues. The V segment lost 1 base and the J segment 1 base; nucleotides outside the gene matches: 9. CDR3 coding DNA: TGTGCCAGCAGCCAAGGACTAGCGGGGGCCGGGGATGGCACAGATACGCAGTATTTT. The encoded protein is CASSQGLAGAGDGTDTQYF.

The CDR3 spells CASSFTTSGRAGEQFF. CDR3 coding DNA: TGTGCCAGCAGCTTTACGACTAGCGGGAGGGCCGGCGAGCAGTTCTTC. V is TRBV11-1 and J is TRBJ2-1; 14 bases fit TRBD2. The CDR3 is 16 residues long. Germline CDR1 reads SGHAT; CDR2 reads FQDESV (reference sequence). The V gene end was trimmed by 3 bases and the J gene end by 10 bases; junction bases not matched to a gene: 8.

V usage is TRBV5-4 and J usage is TRBJ1-2, with D possibly matching TRBD1 (5 bases). CDR3 size: 12 residues. The germline gives CDR1 SGHNT, CDR2 YYREEE (reference sequence). Trimming cost V 4 bases and J 3 bases, with 7 bases left between them. The CDR3 DNA reads TGTGCCAGCAGCCAGGGAGACTATGGCTACACCTTC. It codes for CASSQGDYGYTF.

This chain connects TRBV28 to TRBJ2-1; D ambiguous. Deletions cut 5 bases from V and 4 bases from J, with 18 bases between. CDR3 length: 16 amino acids. CDR1 and CDR2 (germline): MDHEN, SYDVKM. CDR3 sequence reads: CASSTPRDKVYNEQFF. The CDR3 region has the DNA TGTGCCAGCAGTACACCCCGAGACAAGGTTTACAATGAGCAGTTCTTC.

The chain uses TRBV11-2 and TRBJ2-1, with 12 bases aligning to TRBD2. This CDR3 region has 17 residues. Losses at the gene ends were 5 bases for V and 2 bases for J; bases not matched to a gene: 7. CDR1 is SGHAT, CDR2 FQNNGV, per germline. CDR3 DNA sequence: TGTGCCAGCAGCCTGCAGAGGACTAGCGGGGCCTACAATGAGCAGTTCTTC. Residues: CASSLQRTSGAYNEQFF.

The V and J genes are TRBV10-1 and TRBJ2-7; weak D call: TRBD2 (5 bases). The germline V gene encodes CDR1 WNHNN and CDR2 SYGVQD (reference sequence). This CDR3 comprises 14 residues. V was trimmed by 0 bases and J by 6 bases, leaving 12 bases between them. CDR3 residues: CASSESSGFGEQYF. CDR3 bases: TGCGCCAGCAGTGAGTCTTCGGGGTTTGGCGAGCAGTACTTC.

V usage is TRBV15 and J usage is TRBJ2-2; 8 nucleotides agree with TRBD1. The junction had 7 bases not matched to a gene; V was cut back by 0 bases and J by 4 bases. The CDR3 has 17 residues. Germline assignment: CDR1 LNHNV and CDR2 YYDKDF (reference sequence). The CDR3 DNA reads TGTGCCACCAGCAGAGATGGGGCAGGGGGCCCCACCGGGGAGCTGTTTTTT. It specifies CATSRDGAGGPTGELFF.

This clone was picked up a small number of times. The chain's CDR3 is CAWSTFGDQPQHF. The CDR3 coding sequence is TGTGCCTGGAGTACTTTCGGGGATCAGCCCCAGCATTTT. J is TRBJ1-5 and V is TRBV30, with D unresolved. Germline V gene sequence: CDR1 GTSNPN, CDR2 SVGIG (reference sequence). V was pared by 2 bases and J by 5 bases, with 10 bases between. The CDR3 consists of 13 residues.

The chain has TRBV28 and TRBJ1-4; D ambiguous. Deletions cut 2 bases from V and 3 bases from J, with 7 bases between. Germline lookup yields CDR1 MDHEN and CDR2 SYDVKM. The CDR3 has 14 residues. In DNA form, the CDR3 reads TGTGCCAGCAGTTTAGTCCCAGCTAATGAAAAACTGTTTTTT. This gives the protein CASSLVPANEKLFF.

The chain uses TRBV6-4 and TRBJ2-1; the D is unclear. V was cut by 3 bases and J by 3 bases, with 24 bases left in between. Germline V lookup: CDR1 MRHNA, CDR2 SNTAGT. The CDR3 loop spans 19 amino acids. CDR3 sequence reads: CASSELPPQAPSGYNEQFF. The CDR3, as DNA: TGTGCCAGCAGTGAACTCCCCCCCCAGGCCCCCTCCGGCTACAATGAGCAGTTCTTC.